One sample yielded the 3 T cell receptor beta chains listed below, sequenced in a study of cytomegalovirus exposure and HLA in healthy donors. Sequencing used immunoSEQ multiplex PCR; TCRdb keeps in-frame clones, though not all of them. Of some 290,000 clones in the sample, 88% were seen once. The specimen was PBMCs. These receptors originate from a man between 25 and 39 years old in good health and CMV-seronegative.

As concerns this clone: The same CDR3 also results from other DNA sequences found in this sample. This rearrangement joins TRBV5-1 to TRBJ1-4; D is undetermined. Germline CDR1 is SGHRS and CDR2 is YFSETQ. This CDR3 has 14 amino acids. With 0 bases removed from V and 4 bases from J, the gap between germline ends came to 7 bases. This chain's CDR3 is CASSLASGNEKLFF. Written as DNA, the CDR3 is TGCGCCAGCAGCTTGGCCAGTGGTAATGAAAAACTGTTTTTT.

The rearrangement links TRBV19 to TRBJ2-3, with 7 bases fitting TRBD2. The CDR3 loop spans 14 amino acids. Trimming took 3 bases from V and 2 from J; bases not matched to a gene: 2. The germline gives CDR1 LNHDA, CDR2 SQIVND (reference sequence). The CDR3 spells CASSMSGDTDTQYF. The CDR3 nucleotides read TGTGCCAGTAGTATGAGCGGGGACACAGATACGCAGTATTTT.

The chain joins TRBV28 to TRBJ2-7, with D tentatively TRBD2 (6 bases). Germline V gene data show CDR1 as MDHEN and CDR2 as SYDVKM. Trimming removed 3 bases from V and 5 bases from J, with 14 bases in between. The CDR3 runs 14 residues. Written as DNA, the CDR3 is TGTGCCAGCAGTTTGGTCGGGGGTAGCGACGAGCAGTACTTC. It specifies CASSLVGGSDEQYF.